This T cell receptor (beta chain) originates from a study of blood T cell repertoires in COVID-19. Turning to the study itself: In each case, the material was cDNA or gDNA derived from T cells, B-cell-depleted T cells, or PBMCs.

The CDR3 totals 17 residues. CDR1 is MDHEN and CDR2 is SYDVKM in the germline V gene. Between the trimmed V and J ends, which lost 6 bases and 7 bases, there was a span of 25 bases. This clone has only a few counts. Produced via immunoSEQ multiplex PCR; TCRdb's table is partial and in-frame only. The sample consists of about 210,000 clones, approximately 81% of them appearing once. The sequencing input was peripheral blood. The origin of this receptor is a woman at least 80 years old with COVID-19, enrolled during active disease. The gene calls are TRBV28 and TRBJ1-5; the D gene is possibly TRBD1 (6 bases). CDR3 sequence reads: CASSFPPLSGGEQPQHF. The DNA for the CDR3 is TGTGCCAGCAGCTTTCCGCCTCTATCGGGGGGCGAACAGCCCCAGCATTTT.